These 14 T cell receptor beta chains share one sample of origin, sequenced in a study of cytomegalovirus exposure and HLA in healthy donors. Measured with immunoSEQ multiplex PCR; TCRdb has only the in-frame clones, and not every one. The sample lists about 56,000 clones, 90% to 96% occurring once. The sequenced sample consisted of PBMCs. All receptors derive from a woman under 30 in good health and CMV-seronegative.

This chain connects TRBV6-6 to TRBJ1-2, with D possibly being TRBD1 (6 bases). Germline CDR1 reads MNHNY; CDR2 reads SVGAGI (reference sequence). The germline V and J ends were trimmed by 2 bases and 7 bases, with 17 bases remaining between them. The CDR3 length is 15 residues. CDR3 bases: TGTGCCAGCAGTTACGGTGTGGCAGGGGAGGGTGGCTACACCTTC. It specifies CASSYGVAGEGGYTF.

The rearrangement links TRBV10-1 to TRBJ1-3, with a weak D call TRBD1 (5 bases). This CDR3 spans 14 amino acids. CDR1 WNHNN and CDR2 SYGVQD come from the germline V gene (reference sequence). Trimming shortened V by 6 bases and J by 1 base, and 10 bases separated the two germline ends. The CDR3 bases are TGCGCCAGCAGGGGGGGTACTTCTGGAAACACCATATATTTT. As protein: CASRGGTSGNTIYF.

The chain joins TRBV5-8 to TRBJ1-5; TRBD1 might be the D (5 bases). The V gene's germline CDR1 is SGHTS and CDR2 YDEGEE. The V end was cut by 0 bases, the J end by 6 bases, with 13 bases between. The CDR3 totals 15 residues. The CDR3 nucleotides read TGTGCCAGCAGCTTGGGCCGGAGAAGGGGTCAGCCCCAGCATTTT. This gives the protein CASSLGRRRGQPQHF.

The chain recombines TRBV5-8 with TRBJ2-7; tentative D call: TRBD1 (5 bases). The V end was cut by 8 bases, the J end by 3 bases, with 18 bases between. This CDR3 region has 14 residues. Germline V lookup: CDR1 SGHTS, CDR2 YDEGEE. The CDR3 is CASPRTRTYYEQYF. The CDR3 region has the DNA TGTGCCAGTCCAAGGACAAGGACGTACTACGAGCAGTACTTC.

The chain combines TRBV6-5 with TRBJ2-7, with 8 nucleotides matching TRBD2. J gave up 3 bases and V 6 bases, and 10 bases lay outside the gene matches. Germline CDR1 MNHEY, CDR2 SVGAGI. The CDR3 length is 15 residues. The CDR3 region has the DNA TGTGCCAGCAGCCCCAGCGGGAGTGGGGTCTACGAGCAGTACTTC. Translating it yields CASSPSGSGVYEQYF.

The chain uses TRBV6-5 and TRBJ2-7; 8 nucleotides match TRBD1. V lost 1 base and J lost 7; bases outside the gene matches: 6. CDR3 length: 14 residues. In germline, CDR1 is MNHEY, CDR2 SVGAGI. The CDR3 loop reads CASSYWTGPGEQYF. The CDR3 coding sequence is TGTGCCAGCAGTTACTGGACAGGGCCGGGGGAGCAGTACTTC.

The chain employs TRBV7-8 and TRBJ1-5; no clear D. The ends were cut back, 3 bases at V and 9 bases at J, with 6 bases in the middle. CDR3 length: 11 amino acids. The germline gives CDR1 SGHVS, CDR2 FQNEAQ. The CDR3: CASSLVGPQHF. CDR3 DNA sequence: TGTGCCAGCAGCTTGGTCGGGCCCCAGCATTTT.

J is TRBJ2-1 and V is TRBV29-1; unclear D gene. V dropped 4 bases and J dropped 0 bases, with 10 bases sitting between them. Looked up from germline, CDR1 is SQVTM and CDR2 is ANQGSEA. This CDR3 is built from 14 residues. This CDR3 is CSVVVASSYNEQFF. In nucleotides, the CDR3 is TGCAGCGTTGTGGTCGCCAGCTCCTACAATGAGCAGTTCTTC.

The genes are TRBV28 and TRBJ1-2, with 10 bases matching TRBD1. Germline V gene data show CDR1 as MDHEN and CDR2 as SYDVKM. This CDR3 comprises 14 residues. V gave up 7 bases and J gave up 7 bases; unmatched junction bases: 9. Written as DNA, the CDR3 is TGTGCCAGCACCCATATGGGACAGGGGTTTGGCTACACCTTC. This translates into CASTHMGQGFGYTF.

CDR3 bases: TGTGCCAGCGGACCGGGGGCGGGGGGGCCCGATGAGCAGTTCTTC. Translation gives CASGPGAGGPDEQFF. The V call is TRBV6-4, the J call TRBJ2-1; 9 bases fit TRBD2. The germline V gene has CDR1 MRHNA and CDR2 SNTAGT. Losses at the gene ends were 8 bases for V and 8 bases for J; bases not matched to a gene: 13. The CDR3 contains 15 residues.

The J gene is TRBJ2-1, the V gene TRBV7-9; TRBD2 is a possible D gene (5 bases). The CDR3 extends over 15 amino acids. The germline V gene encodes CDR1 SEHNR and CDR2 FQNEAQ (reference sequence). The ends were cut back, 2 bases at V and 6 bases at J, with 14 bases in the middle. The CDR3: CASSLRLGSRNEQFF. DNA for the CDR3: TGTGCCAGCAGCTTAAGACTGGGGAGCCGCAATGAGCAGTTCTTC.

The rearrangement uses TRBV7-9 and TRBJ2-5; maybe TRBD1 (5 bases). CDR3 length: 13 residues. V dropped 8 bases and J dropped 2 bases, with 12 bases sitting between them. The germline V gene has CDR1 SEHNR and CDR2 FQNEAQ (reference sequence). The CDR3 protein is CASLPWTQETQYF. The CDR3 DNA is TGTGCCAGCCTCCCTTGGACACAAGAGACCCAGTACTTC.

The J gene is TRBJ2-3, the V gene TRBV30; possible D gene TRBD1, 5 bases. V lost 4 bases, J lost 0 bases, and 20 bases lay in between. The V gene's germline CDR1 is GTSNPN and CDR2 SVGIG (reference sequence). CDR3 length equals 17 residues. CDR3 protein: CAWKGRWTPPSTDTQYF. The CDR3 DNA sequence: TGTGCCTGGAAGGGGCGGTGGACCCCTCCTAGCACAGATACGCAGTATTTT.

The rearrangement links TRBV15 to TRBJ2-1, with 9 bases fitting TRBD1. Germline V gives CDR1 LNHNV, CDR2 YYDKDF (reference sequence). The CDR3 is made up of 16 amino acids. Trimming removed 6 bases from V and 0 bases from J; junction bases left unmatched: 6. Here the CDR3 reads CATRQTGGASYNEQFF. In DNA form, the CDR3 reads TGTGCCACCAGACAGACAGGGGGGGCCTCCTACAATGAGCAGTTCTTC.